A single sample is the source of the 26 T cell receptor beta chains below, sequenced in a study of human T cells and chemical hapten exposure. TCRdb re-derived calls from the RACE reads in MiXCR, one entry per CDR3 protein. The profile shows roughly 150,000 distinct CDR3 sequences, 12% of them singletons. Time point indicated: patch test 2, 6 weeks after DPC sensitization. The treatment: therapeutic diphenylcyclopropenone sensitization with weekly scalp DPC. The specimen was whole blood, collected in connection with sensitization to the hapten diphenylcyclopropenone (DPC). The receptors were gathered from a woman aged 45 to 65 with alopecia areata. Some clones in this sample may be carry-over from other donors' samples.

This clonotype was counted ten times or more. This chain links TRBV6-5 with TRBJ2-7; TRBD1 might be the D (5 bases). The V gene's germline CDR1 is MNHEY and CDR2 SVGAGI. This CDR3 comprises 13 residues. V was trimmed by 6 bases and J by 2 bases, leaving 11 bases between them. The CDR3 sequence: CASSQTETYEQYF. The CDR3 coding sequence is TGTGCCAGCAGCCAGACAGAGACCTACGAGCAGTACTTC.

This sequence joins TRBV18 and TRBJ1-2; TRBD1 matches at 12 bases. Germline CDR1 reads KGHSH; CDR2 reads LQKENI. The ends lost 3 bases at V and 8 bases at J; junction bases unmatched: 7. There are 15 residues in the CDR3. CDR3 amino acids: CASSPSGTGGAGYTF. The CDR3 nucleotides are TGTGCCAGCTCACCCTCCGGGACAGGGGGCGCGGGCTACACCTTC.

This chain joins TRBV29-1 and TRBJ2-7; possibly TRBD1 for D (6 bases). V was cut by 6 bases and J by 5 bases, with 11 bases left in between. CDR3 length: 11 residues. Germline V CDR1 and CDR2: SQVTM, ANQGSEA. The chain's CDR3 is CSVRTADEQYF. CDR3 DNA sequence: TGCAGCGTCAGGACAGCTGACGAGCAGTACTTC.

This clonotype appeared a few times. V usage is TRBV5-5 and J usage is TRBJ1-5; D call uncertain. The CDR3 extends over 18 amino acids. CDR1 SGHKS and CDR2 YYEKEE come from the germline V gene (reference sequence). Trimming shortened V by 0 bases and J by 0 bases, and 16 bases separated the two germline ends. CDR3: CASSLAPSGLGSNQPQHF. CDR3 bases: TGTGCCAGCAGCTTGGCGCCCTCTGGGTTAGGTAGCAATCAGCCCCAGCATTTT.

This sequence joins TRBV29-1 and TRBJ2-1; D is perhaps TRBD1 (7 bases). CDR1 is SQVTM and CDR2 is ANQGSEA in the germline V gene. The CDR3 extends over 12 amino acids. The germline V and J ends were trimmed by 7 bases and 14 bases, with 21 bases remaining between them. In DNA, the CDR3 is TGCAGCGCCACCTTGGAGGGGGCTAGTGAGTTCTTC. It is translated as CSATLEGASEFF.

A few counts support this clonotype. The chain has TRBV5-1 and TRBJ2-2; no definite D call. CDR3 length: 20 residues. Germline assignment: CDR1 SGHRS and CDR2 YFSETQ. Trimming took 0 bases from V and 0 from J, leaving 21 bases between them. The DNA of the CDR3 is TGCGCCAGCAGCTTGGTCCTTTCCGGCTGGGGTAGAGCGAACACCGGGGAGCTGTTTTTT. It codes for CASSLVLSGWGRANTGELFF. The full variable domain, rest sourced from reference TRBV5-1 and TRBJ2-2, is KAGVTQTPRYLIKTRGQQVTLSCSPISGHRSVSWYQQTPGQGLQFLFEYFSETQRNKGNFPGRFSGRQFSNSRSEMNVSTLELGDSALYLCASSLVLSGWGRANTGELFFGEGSRLTVL.

This clonotype has a handful of counts. The genes are TRBV6-5 and TRBJ2-4; no reliable D call. This CDR3 region has 15 residues. Germline V CDR1 and CDR2: MNHEY, SVGAGI. V was trimmed by 6 bases and J by 0 bases, leaving 12 bases between them. The CDR3, as DNA: TGTGCCAGCAGGCCCGGACCGTTAGCCAAAAACATTCAGTACTTC. Its translation: CASRPGPLAKNIQYF.

The table lists this clonotype with a few counts. The chain joins TRBV12-3 or TRBV12-4 to TRBJ2-1; D is possibly TRBD2 (6 bases). This CDR3 has 14 residues. Between the trimmed V and J ends, which lost 6 bases and 4 bases, there was a span of 13 bases. The CDR3 loop is CASSTGLIYNEQFF. For the CDR3, the DNA is TGTGCCAGCAGCACGGGACTGATATACAATGAGCAGTTCTTC.

The sample holds many counts of this clonotype. The genes are TRBV27 and TRBJ2-5, with 7 bases identical to TRBD1. The ends lost 6 bases at V and 4 bases at J; junction bases unmatched: 2. Germline loops: CDR1 MNHEY, CDR2 SMNVEV (reference sequence). There are 12 residues in the CDR3. The DNA for the CDR3 is TGTGCCAGCAGAACAGGGGTAGAGACCCAGTACTTC. The encoded protein is CASRTGVETQYF.

The chain joins TRBV27 to TRBJ1-2, with 7 bases that match TRBD1. Germline V gene data show CDR1 as MNHEY and CDR2 as SMNVEV (reference sequence). V lost 0 bases, J lost 4 bases, and 2 bases stayed unmatched. This CDR3 is built from 14 residues. CDR3 nucleotide sequence: TGTGCCAGCAGTTTATCGGCAGGGGGCTATGGCTACACCTTC. This codes for CASSLSAGGYGYTF.

This clonotype has only a few counts. The chain links TRBV9 to TRBJ1-1; D is ambiguous. Germline V gives CDR1 SGDLS, CDR2 YYNGEE. There are 13 residues in the CDR3. V lost 2 bases to trimming and J lost 8 bases, with 13 bases between them. The CDR3 here is CASSVVGSAEAFF. The CDR3 nucleotides are TGTGCCAGCAGCGTCGTCGGCAGCGCCGAAGCTTTCTTT.

The table lists this clonotype with many counts. The chain uses TRBV20-1 and TRBJ2-7; D may be TRBD1 (6 bases). The V gene lost 4 bases and the J gene lost 5 bases, with 21 bases spanning the gap. This CDR3 spans 15 amino acids. From germline, CDR1 is DFQATT and CDR2 SNEGSKA (reference sequence). This chain's CDR3 is CSANSPMGAHHEQYF. CDR3 nucleotide sequence: TGCAGTGCTAACTCCCCCATGGGGGCGCATCACGAGCAGTACTTC.

J is TRBJ2-7 and V is TRBV5-6; no clear D gene. The germline V and J ends were trimmed by 1 base and 3 bases, with 11 bases remaining between them. The CDR3 length is 14 residues. CDR1 SGHDT and CDR2 YYEEEE come from the germline V gene. The CDR3 region has the DNA TGTGCCAGCAGCTTGTACCATGGAGACTACGAGCAGTACTTC. Protein product: CASSLYHGDYEQYF.

In this sample, this clonotype turned up many times. The rearrangement uses TRBV5-1 and TRBJ2-7; 7 positions match TRBD2. In germline, CDR1 is SGHRS, CDR2 YFSETQ. V lost 1 base and J lost 4; bases outside the gene matches: 2. The CDR3 is 13 amino acids. The CDR3 DNA reads TGCGCCAGCAGCTTGCTAGCGGATTACGAGCAGTACTTC. Its translation is CASSLLADYEQYF. Based on the CDR3 plus reference TRBV5-1 and TRBJ2-7, the full variable domain is KAGVTQTPRYLIKTRGQQVTLSCSPISGHRSVSWYQQTPGQGLQFLFEYFSETQRNKGNFPGRFSGRQFSNSRSEMNVSTLELGDSALYLCASSLLADYEQYFGPGTRLTVT.

V usage is TRBV30 and J usage is TRBJ2-2; D is uncertain. The V end lost 0 bases, the J end lost 9 bases, and 5 bases lay between the germline ends. The CDR3 is 11 residues long. CDR1 and CDR2 from the germline V gene are GTSNPN and SVGIG (reference sequence). In DNA form, the CDR3 reads TGTGCCTGGAGTGTACTGAGGGAGCTGTTTTTT. Its translation: CAWSVLRELFF.

As DNA, the CDR3 is TGTGCCAGCAGTTTTAGGCTAGCGGGCGAGCAGTACTTC. Protein: CASSFRLAGEQYF. V is TRBV12-3 or TRBV12-4 and J is TRBJ2-7, with 8 bases that match TRBD2. V shed 3 bases and J 6 bases; nucleotides not matched to a gene: 4. The CDR3 runs 13 residues.

The V call is TRBV24-1, the J call TRBJ1-5; 11 bases line up with TRBD1. The CDR3 sequence is 17 residues long. J gave up 1 base and V 3 bases, and 4 bases lay outside the gene matches. The V gene's germline CDR1 is KGHDR and CDR2 SFDVKD. The CDR3 protein is CATSDPRDRGSNQPQHF. The CDR3 DNA sequence: TGTGCCACCAGTGATCCCCGGGACAGGGGGAGCAATCAGCCCCAGCATTTT.

This clonotype has more than one count but fewer than ten. This chain connects TRBV20-1 to TRBJ1-6; TRBD1 is a possible D gene (6 bases). Trimming took 2 bases from V and 7 from J, leaving 18 bases between them. The CDR3 length is 16 residues. Looked up from germline, CDR1 is DFQATT and CDR2 is SNEGSKA (reference sequence). The CDR3 bases are TGCAGTGCTAGATCCCGGCCGGGGGCTCGAAATTCACCCCTCCACTTT. Its protein is CSARSRPGARNSPLHF.

The J gene is TRBJ2-3, the V gene TRBV29-1; a possible D gene is TRBD2 (5 bases). Trimming took off 4 bases at V and 4 bases at J, with 12 bases between the two ends. From germline, CDR1 is SQVTM and CDR2 ANQGSEA. CDR3 size: 13 residues. The CDR3 is CSVGLRGADTQYF. As DNA, the CDR3 is TGCAGCGTTGGGTTACGGGGTGCAGATACGCAGTATTTT.

This clonotype showed up just a few times. The chain recombines TRBV5-1 with TRBJ2-7, with a possible D match to TRBD2 (6 bases). Between the trimmed V and J ends, which lost 1 base and 1 base, there was a span of 18 bases. CDR1 is SGHRS, CDR2 YFSETQ, per germline. This CDR3 contains 17 residues. The CDR3 here is CASSLYGGRGGSYEQYF. The CDR3 DNA sequence: TGCGCCAGCAGCTTGTACGGGGGAAGAGGAGGGTCCTACGAGCAGTACTTC.

CDR3 sequence: CASSISLLEQYF. In nucleotides, the CDR3 is TGTGCCAGCAGTATCAGCCTTCTCGAGCAGTACTTC. This chain connects TRBV6-2 or TRBV6-3 to TRBJ2-7; D remains unclear. The germline CDR1 and CDR2 sequences are MNHEY and SVGEGT. Trimming removed 5 bases from V and 6 bases from J, with 11 bases in between. The CDR3 is 12 amino acids.

The V gene is TRBV11-2, the J gene TRBJ2-5, with unresolved D. Germline V gives CDR1 SGHAT, CDR2 FQNNGV. Trimming removed 5 bases at V and 4 bases at J, with 14 bases between. The CDR3 length is 14 residues. The CDR3 region is CASSLEFGGETQYF. The CDR3 coding sequence is TGTGCCAGCAGCCTCGAATTCGGCGGAGAGACCCAGTACTTC. The full variable domain, completed using reference TRBV11-2 and TRBJ2-5, is EAGVAQSPRYKIIEKRQSVAFWCNPISGHATLYWYQQILGQGPKLLIQFQNNGVVDDSQLPKDRFSAERLKGVDSTLKIQPAKLEDSAVYLCASSLEFGGETQYFGPGTRLLVL.

This clonotype was detected many times. The rearrangement joins TRBV20-1 to TRBJ2-7; 9 bases are shared with TRBD2. The CDR3 sequence is 14 residues long. Germline V lookup: CDR1 DFQATT, CDR2 SNEGSKA (reference sequence). Unmatched junction bases numbered 10, after V lost 6 bases and J lost 4 bases. As DNA, the CDR3 is TGCAGTGCCTTATCCGGGACTAGCTCGTACGAGCAGTACTTC. Amino acid sequence: CSALSGTSSYEQYF.

There are a few counts of this clonotype. The conserved closing phenylalanine or tryptophan is absent in this CDR3, likely reflecting a read error. The V call is TRBV11-2, the J call TRBJ2-7; 7 bases map to TRBD2. Per the germline V gene, CDR1 is SGHAT and CDR2 is FQNNGV. The CDR3 covers 13 residues. V lost 5 bases and J lost 6; bases outside the gene matches: 7. The CDR3 DNA reads as TGTGCCAGCAGCCCCAGACTAGCCCGCGAGCAGTACTCC. It encodes CASSPRLAREQYS.

This clonotype has a count of ten or more. The chain is built from TRBV11-2 and TRBJ2-7; possibly TRBD1 for D (6 bases). This CDR3 contains 15 residues. Germline-derived CDR1 and CDR2 are SGHAT and FQNNGV. Trimming took off 4 bases at V and 3 bases at J, with 16 bases between the two ends. The CDR3 region is CASSYDGTPGYEQYF. The CDR3 DNA follows: TGTGCCAGCAGCTACGACGGGACACCGGGCTACGAGCAGTACTTC.

This chain links TRBV30 with TRBJ2-2; 7 nucleotides agree with TRBD1. The germline gives CDR1 GTSNPN, CDR2 SVGIG (reference sequence). The CDR3 runs to 13 residues. V shed 5 bases and J 7 bases; nucleotides not matched to a gene: 7. The CDR3 region has the DNA TGTGCCTGGGGGACAGAGCTCGGCGGGGAGCTGTTTTTT. Its protein product is CAWGTELGGELFF.